The clone carrying this T cell receptor beta chain was found a few times. The sample is drawn from a study of T cells after yellow fever vaccination. This CDR3 has 16 residues. V lost 3 bases, J lost 10 bases, and 17 bases stayed unmatched. TCRdb analysed the 5' RACE reads with MiXCR anew, one entry per CDR3 protein. This table has about 400,000 distinct CDR3 sequences, more than 5.5% appearing once. The receptor was isolated from a man aged 25 to 45 who received the YFV17D yellow fever vaccine. This material consisted of PBMCs, taken 5 days after the yellow fever booster vaccination. This chain joins TRBV12-3 or TRBV12-4 and TRBJ2-5, with TRBD2 identical over 7 bases. CDR3 sequence reads: CASSFSLAEAKYGQYF. The CDR3 DNA is TGTGCCAGCAGTTTCTCCCTAGCGGAGGCCAAGTACGGCCAGTACTTC.